This TCR beta chain comes out of a study of cytomegalovirus exposure and HLA in healthy donors. Study results and caveats: Associated with HLA alleles at 0.05 false discovery rate in a later analysis were 16,951 TCR beta sequences.

Primers: 60 Vbeta forward and 13 Jbeta reverse. Measured with immunoSEQ multiplex PCR; TCRdb has only the in-frame clones, and not every one. The sample contains roughly 100,000 clones, more than 60% of which appear only once. From germline, CDR1 is MNHNY and CDR2 SVGAGI (reference sequence). The CDR3 contains 14 residues. For this clone: Antigen unknown. At one boundary the junction diverges from the germline segment, which might be a read error.

This TCR came from a man between 25 and 39 years old in good health and CMV-seronegative. The sample taken for sequencing was PBMCs. The chain is built from TRBV6-6 and TRBJ1-1; D is perhaps TRBD1 (5 bases). CDR3 sequence: CASSYDRWNPEAFF. CDR3 coding DNA: TGTGCCAGCAGTTACGACAGATGGAACCCTGAAGCTTTCTTT.